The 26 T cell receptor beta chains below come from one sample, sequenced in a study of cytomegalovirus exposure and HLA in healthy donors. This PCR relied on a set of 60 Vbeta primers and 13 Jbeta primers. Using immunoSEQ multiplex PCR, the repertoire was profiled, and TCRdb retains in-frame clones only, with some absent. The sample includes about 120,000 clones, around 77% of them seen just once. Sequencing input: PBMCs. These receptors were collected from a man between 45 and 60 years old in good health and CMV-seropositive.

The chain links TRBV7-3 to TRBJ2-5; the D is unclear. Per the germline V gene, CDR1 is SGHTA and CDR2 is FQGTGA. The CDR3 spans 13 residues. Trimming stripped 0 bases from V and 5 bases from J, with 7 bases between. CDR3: CASSLTTDETQYF. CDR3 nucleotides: TGTGCCAGCAGCTTAACGACTGACGAGACCCAGTACTTC.

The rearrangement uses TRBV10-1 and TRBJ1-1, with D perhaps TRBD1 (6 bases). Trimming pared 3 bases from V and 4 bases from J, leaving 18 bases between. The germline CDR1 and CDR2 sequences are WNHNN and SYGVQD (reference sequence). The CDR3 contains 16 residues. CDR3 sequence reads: CASSDTDRLRATEAFF. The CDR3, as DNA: TGCGCCAGCAGTGATACCGACAGGCTAAGGGCCACTGAAGCTTTCTTT.

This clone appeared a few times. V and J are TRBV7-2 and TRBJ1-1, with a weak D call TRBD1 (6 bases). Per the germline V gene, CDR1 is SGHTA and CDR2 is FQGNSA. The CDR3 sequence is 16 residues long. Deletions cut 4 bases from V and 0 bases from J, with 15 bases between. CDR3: CASSSGQIPLNTEAFF. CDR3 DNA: TGTGCCAGCAGCTCGGGACAAATTCCGTTGAACACTGAAGCTTTCTTT.

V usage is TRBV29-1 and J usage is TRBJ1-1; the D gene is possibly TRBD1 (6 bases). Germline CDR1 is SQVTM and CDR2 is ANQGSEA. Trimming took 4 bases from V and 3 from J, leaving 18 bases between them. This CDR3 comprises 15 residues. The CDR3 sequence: CSVVRGGPLDTEAFF. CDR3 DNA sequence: TGCAGCGTTGTCCGAGGGGGACCCTTGGACACTGAAGCTTTCTTT.

CDR3 sequence: CASSEARYGYTF. The CDR3, as DNA: TGTGCCAGCAGTGAAGCCCGTTATGGCTACACCTTC. V gene TRBV2 combines with J gene TRBJ1-2; D is uncertain. Germline CDR1 and CDR2: SNHLY and FYNNEI. V was cut by 0 bases and J by 5 bases, with 4 bases left in between. This CDR3 region has 12 residues.

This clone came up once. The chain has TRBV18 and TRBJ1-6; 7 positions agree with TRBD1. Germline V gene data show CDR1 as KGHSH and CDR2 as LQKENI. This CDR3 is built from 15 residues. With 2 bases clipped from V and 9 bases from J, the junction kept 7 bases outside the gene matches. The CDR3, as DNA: TGTGCCAGCTCACCATTTACAGGGGAAAGTTCACCCCTCCACTTT. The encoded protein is CASSPFTGESSPLHF.

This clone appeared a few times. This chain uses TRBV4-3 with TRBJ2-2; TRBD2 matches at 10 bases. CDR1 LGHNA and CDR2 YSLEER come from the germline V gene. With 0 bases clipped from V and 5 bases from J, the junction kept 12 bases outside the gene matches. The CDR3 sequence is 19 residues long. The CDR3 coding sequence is TGCGCCAGCAGCCAAGAGCGAGTCGGGCTAGCGGGGGCTACCGGGGAGCTGTTTTTT. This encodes CASSQERVGLAGATGELFF.

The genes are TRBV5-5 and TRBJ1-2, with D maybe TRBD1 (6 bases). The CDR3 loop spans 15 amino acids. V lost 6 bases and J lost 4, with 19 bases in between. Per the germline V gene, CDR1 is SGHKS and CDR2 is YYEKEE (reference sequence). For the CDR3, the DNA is TGTGCCAGCACGGCGGGGGCAGAATCTCTCTATGGCTACACCTTC. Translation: CASTAGAESLYGYTF.

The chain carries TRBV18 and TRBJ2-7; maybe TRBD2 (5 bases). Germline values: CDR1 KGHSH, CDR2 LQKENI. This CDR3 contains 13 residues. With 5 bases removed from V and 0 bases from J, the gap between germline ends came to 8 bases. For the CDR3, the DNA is TGTGCCAGCTCAACCCGGGACTCCTACGAGCAGTACTTC. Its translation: CASSTRDSYEQYF. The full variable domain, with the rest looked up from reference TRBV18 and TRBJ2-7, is NAGVMQNPRHLVRRRGQEARLRCSPMKGHSHVYWYRQLPEEGLKFMVYLQKENIIDESGMPKERFSAEFPKEGPSILRIQQVVRGDSAAYFCASSTRDSYEQYFGPGTRLTVT.

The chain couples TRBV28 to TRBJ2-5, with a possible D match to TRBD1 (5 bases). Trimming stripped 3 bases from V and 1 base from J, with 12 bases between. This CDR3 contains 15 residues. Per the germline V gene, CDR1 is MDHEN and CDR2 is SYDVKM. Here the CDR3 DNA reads TGTGCCAGCAGTTTCCGAGCAGGGTTCCAAGAGACCCAGTACTTC. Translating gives CASSFRAGFQETQYF.

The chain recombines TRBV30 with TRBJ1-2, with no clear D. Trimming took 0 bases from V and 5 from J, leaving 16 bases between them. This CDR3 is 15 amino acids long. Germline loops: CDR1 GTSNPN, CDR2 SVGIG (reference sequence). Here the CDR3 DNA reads TGTGCCTGGAGTGTTGGGCTGGGTAGGAGGTATGGCTACACCTTC. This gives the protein CAWSVGLGRRYGYTF.

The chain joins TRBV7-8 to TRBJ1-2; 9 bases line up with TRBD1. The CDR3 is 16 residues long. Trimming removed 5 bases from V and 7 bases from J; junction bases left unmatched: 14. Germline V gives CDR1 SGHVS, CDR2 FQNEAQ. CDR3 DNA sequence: TGTGCCAGCAGCATATCCACAGGGGGCGGTCGAGGTGGCTACACCTTC. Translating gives CASSISTGGGRGGYTF.

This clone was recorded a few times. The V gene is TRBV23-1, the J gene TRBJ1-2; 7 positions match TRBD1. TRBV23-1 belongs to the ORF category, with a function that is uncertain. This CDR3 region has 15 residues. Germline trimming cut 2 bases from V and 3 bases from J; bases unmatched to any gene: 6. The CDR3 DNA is TGCGCCAGCAGTCAACCTTGGACAGGCGACTATGGCTACACCTTC. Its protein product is CASSQPWTGDYGYTF.

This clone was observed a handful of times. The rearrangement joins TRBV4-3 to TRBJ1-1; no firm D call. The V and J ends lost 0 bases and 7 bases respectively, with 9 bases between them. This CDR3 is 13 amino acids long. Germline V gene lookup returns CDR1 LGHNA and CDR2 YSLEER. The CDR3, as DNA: TGCGCCAGCAGCCAAGAGGGAGACCTTGAAGCTTTCTTT. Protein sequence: CASSQEGDLEAFF.

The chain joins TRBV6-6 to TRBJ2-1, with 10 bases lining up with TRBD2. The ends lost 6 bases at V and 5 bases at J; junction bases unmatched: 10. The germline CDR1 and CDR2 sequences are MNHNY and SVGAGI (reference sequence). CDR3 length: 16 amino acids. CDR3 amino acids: CASSSGKRGGHNEQFF. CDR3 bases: TGTGCCAGCAGCTCAGGGAAGCGGGGGGGCCACAATGAGCAGTTCTTC.

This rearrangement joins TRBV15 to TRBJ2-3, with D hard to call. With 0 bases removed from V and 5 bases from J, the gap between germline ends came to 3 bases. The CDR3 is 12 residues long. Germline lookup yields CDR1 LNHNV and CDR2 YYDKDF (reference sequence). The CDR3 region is CATSRDQDTQYF. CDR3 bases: TGTGCCACCAGCAGAGATCAAGATACGCAGTATTTT.

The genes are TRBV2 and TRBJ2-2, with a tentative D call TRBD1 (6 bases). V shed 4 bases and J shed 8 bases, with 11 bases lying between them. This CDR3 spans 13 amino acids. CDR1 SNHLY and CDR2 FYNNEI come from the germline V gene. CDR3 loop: CASSAAGVGELFF. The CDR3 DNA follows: TGTGCCAGCAGTGCCGCAGGGGTTGGGGAGCTGTTTTTT.

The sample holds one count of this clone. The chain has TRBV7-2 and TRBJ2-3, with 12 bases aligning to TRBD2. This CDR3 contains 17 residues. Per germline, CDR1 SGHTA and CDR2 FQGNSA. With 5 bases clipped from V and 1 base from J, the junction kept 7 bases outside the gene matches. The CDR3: CASSARASGRGTDTQYF. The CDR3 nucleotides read TGTGCCAGCAGCGCAAGGGCTAGCGGGAGGGGCACAGATACGCAGTATTTT.

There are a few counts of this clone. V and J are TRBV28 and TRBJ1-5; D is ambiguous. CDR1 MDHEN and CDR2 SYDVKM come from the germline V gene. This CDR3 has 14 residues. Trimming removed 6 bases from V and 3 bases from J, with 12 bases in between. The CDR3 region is CASSPGSPNQPQHF. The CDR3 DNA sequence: TGTGCCAGCAGCCCCGGGAGTCCCAATCAGCCCCAGCATTTT.

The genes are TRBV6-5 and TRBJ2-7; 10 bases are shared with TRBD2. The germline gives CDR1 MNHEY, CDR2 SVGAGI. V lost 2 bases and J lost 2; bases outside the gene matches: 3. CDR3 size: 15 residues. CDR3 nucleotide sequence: TGTGCCAGCAGTTACCCTAGCGGGAGCACCTACGAGCAGTACTTC. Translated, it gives CASSYPSGSTYEQYF.

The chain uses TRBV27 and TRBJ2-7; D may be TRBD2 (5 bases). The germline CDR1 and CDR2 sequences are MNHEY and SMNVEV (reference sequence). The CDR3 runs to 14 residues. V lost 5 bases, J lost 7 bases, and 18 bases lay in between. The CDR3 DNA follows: TGTGCCAGCAGTCGACTACGTGGGGTGGGAGAGCAGTACTTC. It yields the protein CASSRLRGVGEQYF.

In nucleotides, the CDR3 is TGCGCCAGCAGCTTGGGCCAAACGGAGGAGACCCAGTACTTC. Encoded protein: CASSLGQTEETQYF. The rearrangement joins TRBV5-1 to TRBJ2-5; D remains ambiguous. The ends were cut back, 0 bases at V and 5 bases at J, with 11 bases in the middle. This CDR3 spans 14 amino acids. Germline V gives CDR1 SGHRS, CDR2 YFSETQ.

The CDR3 sequence: CASSLSVTGMSGNTIYF. The CDR3 region has the DNA TGTGCCAGCAGTTTGTCTGTAACAGGGATGAGTGGAAACACCATATATTTT. The V and J genes are TRBV28 and TRBJ1-3; the D gene is possibly TRBD1 (6 bases). There are 17 residues in the CDR3. Germline CDR1 MDHEN, CDR2 SYDVKM. V lost 3 bases and J lost 3, with 18 bases in between.

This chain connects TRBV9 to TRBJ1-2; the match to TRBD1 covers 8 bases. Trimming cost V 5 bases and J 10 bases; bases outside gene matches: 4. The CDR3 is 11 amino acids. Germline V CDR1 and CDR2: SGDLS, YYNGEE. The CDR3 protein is CASRTGGIYTF. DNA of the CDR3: TGTGCCAGCAGAACAGGGGGTATCTACACCTTC.

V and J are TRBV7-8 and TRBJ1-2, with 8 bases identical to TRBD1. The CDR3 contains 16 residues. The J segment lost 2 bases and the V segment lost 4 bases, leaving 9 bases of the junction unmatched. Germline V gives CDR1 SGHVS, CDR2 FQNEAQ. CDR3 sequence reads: CASSSNLGQGNYGYTF. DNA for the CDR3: TGTGCCAGCAGCTCGAACTTAGGACAGGGAAACTATGGCTACACCTTC.

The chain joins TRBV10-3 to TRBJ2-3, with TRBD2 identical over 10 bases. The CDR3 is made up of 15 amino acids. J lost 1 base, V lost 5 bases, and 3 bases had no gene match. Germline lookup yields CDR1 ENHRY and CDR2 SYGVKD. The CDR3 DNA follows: TGTGCCATCAGTTCCGGGACTAGCGGCACAGATACGCAGTATTTT. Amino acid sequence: CAISSGTSGTDTQYF.